The 28 T cell receptor beta chains in this list originate from one sample, sequenced in a study of T-cell reconstitution after alpha-beta-depleted transplantation in children (dated by TCRdb to about 2016). Library creation used PCR. Data came from an Illumina HiSeq 2500. Molecular barcoding was employed in the preparation of TCR libraries, with unique molecular identifiers being used to normalize TCRbeta repertoire quantification. TCRdb reran the public reads through fastp at Q25 and MiXCR, keeping productive beta chains. When rows share a CDR3 protein, they turn into one entry using the most common DNA and genes. The sample table lists just over 950,000 distinct CDR3 sequences, about 29% of them with a count of one. The ten top clones hold approximately 30% of the sample. This specimen's treatment or condition label, interpreted: allogeneic hematopoietic cell transplantation with graft depleted of TCRalphabeta T cells and CD19 B cells.

The material sequenced was PBMCs, mostly from graft donor cells, taken 360 days after TCRalphabeta/CD19-depleted stem cell transplant. These receptors were taken from a boy in the first two years of life who had a stem cell transplant for SCID, so the T cells may come from the graft donor.

This chain joins TRBV6-2 or TRBV6-3 and TRBJ2-1; D ambiguous. Germline V gene data show CDR1 as MNHEY and CDR2 as SVGEGT. V lost 7 bases and J 2 bases, leaving 15 bases between the germline ends. This CDR3 is built from 15 residues. The CDR3 spells CASTRIPVAYNEQFF. The CDR3 nucleotides are TGTGCCAGCACTCGCATCCCGGTGGCCTACAATGAGCAGTTCTTC.

This clonotype was detected only a few times. The rearrangement uses TRBV2 and TRBJ2-3, with D unclear. Germline values: CDR1 SNHLY, CDR2 FYNNEI. This CDR3 spans 12 amino acids. With 4 bases removed from V and 6 bases from J, the gap between germline ends came to 8 bases. The CDR3 loop is CASSGIGDTQYF. The CDR3 DNA reads TGTGCCAGCAGTGGGATCGGGGATACGCAGTATTTT. The variable domain in full, completed from reference TRBV2 and TRBJ2-3, reads EPEVTQTPSHQVTQMGQEVILRCVPISNHLYFYWYRQILGQKVEFLVSFYNNEISEKSEIFDDQFSVERPDGSNFTLKIRSTKLEDSAMYFCASSGIGDTQYFGPGTRLTVL.

This clonotype showed up many times. This chain links TRBV12-3 or TRBV12-4 with TRBJ2-7, with D uncertain. With 4 bases removed from V and 4 bases from J, the gap between germline ends came to 14 bases. The CDR3 covers 14 residues. The CDR3 DNA sequence: TGTGCCAGCAGTTCACCTTTCCCCCTTTACGAGCAGTACTTC. It is translated as CASSSPFPLYEQYF.

The CDR3 nucleotides read TGTGCCTGGAGCGGAGGTAAAGGGGGCGGTTACGAGCAGTACTTC. Translation gives CAWSGGKGGGYEQYF. The gene calls are TRBV30 and TRBJ2-7, with TRBD1 identical over 7 bases. This CDR3 comprises 15 residues. Germline lookup yields CDR1 GTSNPN and CDR2 SVGIG (reference sequence). Trimming removed 3 bases from V and 4 bases from J; junction bases left unmatched: 12.

There are a few counts of this clonotype. For the CDR3, the DNA is TGTGCCATCAGTGAGTCAGAAGGATCTATGAGGCCCGGGGAGCTGTTTTTT. Amino acids: CAISESEGSMRPGELFF. This chain uses TRBV10-3 with TRBJ2-2; D gene unclear. Germline assignment: CDR1 ENHRY and CDR2 SYGVKD. The V end was cut by 0 bases, the J end by 6 bases, with 17 bases between. The CDR3 totals 17 residues.

The V gene is TRBV29-1, the J gene TRBJ2-7; D possibly matches TRBD1 or TRBD2 (5 bases each). The V end was cut by 4 bases, the J end by 1 base, with 14 bases between. Germline V gene data show CDR1 as SQVTM and CDR2 as ANQGSEA. This CDR3 contains 14 residues. The CDR3 coding sequence is TGCAGCGTTGGCCGGGACCCAGCGTCCTACGAGCAGTACTTC. Translating gives CSVGRDPASYEQYF.

The genes are TRBV5-1 and TRBJ2-1; D not certain. Germline CDR1 and CDR2: SGHRS and YFSETQ. V lost 0 bases and J lost 10, with 11 bases in between. This CDR3 contains 13 residues. In nucleotides, the CDR3 is TGCGCCAGCAGCTTGGTTCCAAGTGTCGAGCAGTTCTTC. It codes for CASSLVPSVEQFF.

This clonotype was seen a handful of times. The chain carries TRBV20-1 and TRBJ2-5; D gene uncertain. Germline V gives CDR1 DFQATT, CDR2 SNEGSKA (reference sequence). Trimming shortened V by 2 bases and J by 5 bases, and 9 bases separated the two germline ends. The CDR3 contains 12 residues. The CDR3 here is CSARSSRETQYF. The CDR3 nucleotides are TGCAGTGCTAGATCTTCGAGGGAGACCCAGTACTTC.

In this sample, this clonotype turned up a few times. This chain connects TRBV28 to TRBJ2-1; D perhaps matches TRBD2 (6 bases). The CDR3 runs to 16 residues. V was trimmed by 6 bases and J by 1 base, leaving 16 bases between them. CDR1 and CDR2 from the germline V gene are MDHEN and SYDVKM. The CDR3 bases are TGTGCCAGCAGCCCAGCAGGTGGGGGGTCCTACAATGAGCAGTTCTTC. Protein product: CASSPAGGGSYNEQFF.

This clonotype was seen more than once but under ten times. The chain employs TRBV7-8 and TRBJ2-7; tentatively, D is TRBD2 (6 bases). This CDR3 is built from 17 residues. Germline V gives CDR1 SGHVS, CDR2 FQNEAQ. V gave up 5 bases and J gave up 2 bases, with 22 bases separating them. The CDR3 region has the DNA TGTGCCAGCAGCCGGACGGGGAGGCAGAGACGTCCCTACGAGCAGTACTTC. Translated, it gives CASSRTGRQRRPYEQYF.

This clonotype was found once. The chain joins TRBV12-5 to TRBJ2-6, with D uncertain. The CDR3 runs to 16 residues. Germline assignment: CDR1 LGHNT and CDR2 FRNRAP. Trimming left V 5 bases short and J 0 bases short, with 11 bases between. The CDR3 DNA is TGTGCTAGTGGTCCTCTCACCAACTCTGGGGCCAACGTCCTGACTTTC. This codes for CASGPLTNSGANVLTF.

This clonotype has a count of ten or more. The chain carries TRBV29-1 and TRBJ2-3; D uncertain. The germline V gene encodes CDR1 SQVTM and CDR2 ANQGSEA. Trimming shortened V by 7 bases and J by 1 base, and 21 bases separated the two germline ends. The CDR3 runs 16 residues. DNA for the CDR3: TGCAGCGCCTTGTACCTTGAGCGCCGCGGCACAGATACGCAGTATTTT. It translates to CSALYLERRGTDTQYF.

V and J are TRBV20-1 and TRBJ2-3, with D maybe TRBD1 (6 bases). This CDR3 region has 14 residues. V dropped 2 bases and J dropped 6 bases, with 15 bases sitting between them. In germline, CDR1 is DFQATT, CDR2 SNEGSKA (reference sequence). The CDR3 loop is CSARNRAAWDTQYF. CDR3 nucleotides: TGCAGTGCTAGAAACAGGGCCGCATGGGATACGCAGTATTTT.

In its sample, this clonotype was seen a few times. The CDR3 bases are TGCAGTGCTAGAGGCCTAGATCCCACAGATACGCAGTATTTT. Residues: CSARGLDPTDTQYF. This sequence joins TRBV20-1 and TRBJ2-3; no reliable D call. The ends were cut back, 1 base at V and 2 bases at J, with 10 bases in the middle. The CDR3 consists of 14 residues. Germline lookup yields CDR1 DFQATT and CDR2 SNEGSKA (reference sequence).

Only one count was recorded for this clonotype. The CDR3 DNA is TGTGCCACCAGTGAAGGGGACAGCGCAACTAATGAAAAACTGTTTTTT. Translating gives CATSEGDSATNEKLFF. V usage is TRBV24-1 and J usage is TRBJ1-4, with 7 nucleotides matching TRBD1. V shed 4 bases, J shed 0 bases, and the junction held 4 bases outside the gene matches. The V gene's germline CDR1 is KGHDR and CDR2 SFDVKD. This CDR3 region has 16 residues.

This clonotype showed up just once. Here the CDR3 reads CASSSSAGGTDNEQFF. The DNA of the CDR3 is TGCGCCAGCAGCTCGTCAGCGGGGGGCACCGACAATGAGCAGTTCTTC. The rearrangement uses TRBV5-1 and TRBJ2-1; 9 nucleotides line up with TRBD2. Germline CDR1 reads SGHRS; CDR2 reads YFSETQ. V dropped 3 bases and J dropped 5; count of bases not matched to a gene: 9. The CDR3 runs to 16 residues.

The V and J genes are TRBV5-5 and TRBJ1-2; no clear D. Looked up from germline, CDR1 is SGHKS and CDR2 is YYEKEE (reference sequence). This CDR3 is 15 amino acids long. The V and J ends lost 7 bases and 8 bases respectively, with 24 bases between them. For the CDR3, the DNA is TGTGCCAGCCATCACCCTCAACCCAGTGCTGGAGGCTACACCTTC. Translation: CASHHPQPSAGGYTF.

This sequence joins TRBV18 and TRBJ2-5; D not certain. The germline V gene encodes CDR1 KGHSH and CDR2 LQKENI. There are 16 residues in the CDR3. Trimming took off 0 bases at V and 2 bases at J, with 13 bases between the two ends. Here the CDR3 DNA reads TGTGCCAGCTCACCACCGACTGCGTACCGACAAGAGACCCAGTACTTC. Its translation: CASSPPTAYRQETQYF.

The CDR3 loop is CASSLGLTGGTDTQYF. The CDR3 DNA follows: TGTGCCAGCAGCTTAGGTCTGACAGGAGGGACAGATACGCAGTATTTT. V is TRBV7-2 and J is TRBJ2-3, with D possibly being TRBD1 or TRBD2 (6 bases each). V was trimmed by 1 base and J by 3 bases, leaving 14 bases between them. Germline V gives CDR1 SGHTA, CDR2 FQGNSA. The CDR3 contains 16 residues. Full variable domain (outside the CDR3, taken from reference TRBV7-2 and TRBJ2-3): GAGVSQSPSNKVTEKGKDVELRCDPISGHTALYWYRQSLGQGLEFLIYFQGNSAPDKSGLPSDRFSAERTGGSVSTLTIQRTQQEDSAVYLCASSLGLTGGTDTQYFGPGTRLTVL.

This chain connects TRBV28 to TRBJ2-3; no firm D call. V shed 4 bases and J shed 4 bases, with 18 bases lying between them. Germline V gene lookup returns CDR1 MDHEN and CDR2 SYDVKM. This CDR3 has 16 amino acids. The CDR3 here is CASSSPSGPKADTQYF. Here the CDR3 DNA reads TGTGCCAGCAGTTCGCCCTCAGGCCCCAAGGCAGATACGCAGTATTTT.

This clonotype turned up a few times. This chain joins TRBV12-3 or TRBV12-4 and TRBJ2-7, with D maybe TRBD2 (5 bases). CDR3 length: 13 residues. The ends were cut back, 6 bases at V and 4 bases at J, with 13 bases in the middle. The CDR3, as DNA: TGTGCCAGCAGGGACCCGGGGTCATACGAGCAGTACTTC. This sequence encodes CASRDPGSYEQYF.

The chain couples TRBV12-3 or TRBV12-4 to TRBJ2-5; D is uncertain. The CDR3 has 13 residues. V was trimmed by 6 bases and J by 0 bases, leaving 8 bases between them. In DNA form, the CDR3 reads TGTGCCAGCAGGTTGCGGAACCAAGAGACCCAGTACTTC. Protein product: CASRLRNQETQYF.

This clonotype was detected a few times. The CDR3 loop is CASSWNGRRELFF. The CDR3 nucleotides are TGTGCCAGCAGCTGGAACGGTCGGAGGGAGCTGTTTTTT. The rearrangement uses TRBV7-2 and TRBJ2-2; D is unclear. V lost 4 bases to trimming and J lost 9 bases, with 12 bases between them. Germline lookup yields CDR1 SGHTA and CDR2 FQGNSA. The CDR3 length is 13 residues.

The rearrangement links TRBV7-9 to TRBJ2-7, with 7 positions matching TRBD1. The germline gives CDR1 SEHNR, CDR2 FQNEAQ (reference sequence). The ends lost 3 bases at V and 4 bases at J; junction bases unmatched: 9. The CDR3 consists of 15 residues. The CDR3 reads CASSFRQGTTYEQYF. The CDR3 nucleotides are TGTGCCAGCAGCTTCAGACAGGGAACGACTTACGAGCAGTACTTC.

This chain links TRBV7-2 with TRBJ2-5; D unclear. V lost 4 bases and J lost 2, with 11 bases in between. The CDR3 totals 14 residues. Germline values: CDR1 SGHTA, CDR2 FQGNSA. Here the CDR3 DNA reads TGTGCCAGCAGCTCCTTCGGTCGGCAAGAGACCCAGTACTTC. Protein: CASSSFGRQETQYF.

This chain uses TRBV7-9 with TRBJ2-3; possibly TRBD2 for D (5 bases). V dropped 3 bases and J dropped 0 bases, with 13 bases sitting between them. Germline CDR1 SEHNR, CDR2 FQNEAQ (reference sequence). The CDR3 contains 16 residues. The CDR3 region is CASSFADGDSTDTQYF. The CDR3, as DNA: TGTGCCAGCAGCTTTGCAGACGGGGATAGCACAGATACGCAGTATTTT.

The chain has TRBV6-5 and TRBJ1-5; maybe TRBD1 (5 bases). CDR1 is MNHEY, CDR2 SVGAGI, per germline. This CDR3 has 13 amino acids. V was shortened by 4 bases and J by 9 bases, with 13 bases between the two germline ends. CDR3 DNA sequence: TGTGCCAGCAGTTCTACAGGTTTCGGGCCCCAGCATTTT. Translation gives CASSSTGFGPQHF.

The chain combines TRBV20-1 with TRBJ2-1; possible D gene TRBD1, 6 bases. Trimming stripped 1 base from V and 3 bases from J, with 16 bases between. Germline values: CDR1 DFQATT, CDR2 SNEGSKA (reference sequence). The CDR3 sequence is 16 residues long. The CDR3: CSARVATGQNYNEQFF. The CDR3 coding sequence is TGCAGTGCTAGAGTGGCGACAGGTCAAAACTACAATGAGCAGTTCTTC.